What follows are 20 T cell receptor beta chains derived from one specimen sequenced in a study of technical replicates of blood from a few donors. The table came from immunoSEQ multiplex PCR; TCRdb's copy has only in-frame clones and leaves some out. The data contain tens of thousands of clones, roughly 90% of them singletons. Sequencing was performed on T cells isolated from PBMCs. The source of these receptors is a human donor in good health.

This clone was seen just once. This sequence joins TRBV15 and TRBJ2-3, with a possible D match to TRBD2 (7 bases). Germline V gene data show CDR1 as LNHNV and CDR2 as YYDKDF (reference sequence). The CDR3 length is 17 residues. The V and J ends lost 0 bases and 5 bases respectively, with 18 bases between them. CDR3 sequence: CATSRDMGGRFVDTQYF. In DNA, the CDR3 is TGTGCCACCAGCAGAGATATGGGGGGGCGCTTCGTAGATACGCAGTATTTT.

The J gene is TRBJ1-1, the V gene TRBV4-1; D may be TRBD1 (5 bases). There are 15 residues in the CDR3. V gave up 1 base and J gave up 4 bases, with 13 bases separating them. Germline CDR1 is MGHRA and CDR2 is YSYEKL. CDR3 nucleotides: TGCGCCAGCAGCCAAGGACTCAGGGTGACCACTGAAGCTTTCTTT. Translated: CASSQGLRVTTEAFF.

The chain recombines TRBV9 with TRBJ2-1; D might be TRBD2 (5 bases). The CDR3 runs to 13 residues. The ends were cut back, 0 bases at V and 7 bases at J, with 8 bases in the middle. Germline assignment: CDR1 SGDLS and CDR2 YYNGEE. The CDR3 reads CASSVARENEQFF. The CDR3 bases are TGTGCCAGCAGCGTAGCTAGGGAGAATGAGCAGTTCTTC.

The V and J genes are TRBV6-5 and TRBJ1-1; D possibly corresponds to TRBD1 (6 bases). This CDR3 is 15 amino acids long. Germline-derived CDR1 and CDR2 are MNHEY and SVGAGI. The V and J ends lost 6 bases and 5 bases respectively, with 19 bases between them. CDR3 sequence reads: CASRRIGGPATEAFF. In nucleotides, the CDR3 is TGTGCCAGCAGACGAATCGGGGGGCCCGCGACTGAAGCTTTCTTT.

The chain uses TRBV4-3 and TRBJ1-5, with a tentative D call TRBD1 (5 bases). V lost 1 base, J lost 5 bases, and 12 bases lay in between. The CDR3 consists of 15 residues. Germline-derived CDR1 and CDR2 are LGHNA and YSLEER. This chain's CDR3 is CASSQGLDKYQPQHF. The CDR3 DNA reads TGCGCCAGCAGCCAAGGCTTGGACAAATATCAGCCCCAGCATTTT.

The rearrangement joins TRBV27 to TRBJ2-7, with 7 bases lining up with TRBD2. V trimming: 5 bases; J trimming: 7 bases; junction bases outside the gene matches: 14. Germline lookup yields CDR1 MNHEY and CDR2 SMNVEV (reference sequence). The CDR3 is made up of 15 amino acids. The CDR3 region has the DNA TGTGCCAGCAGTCCGCGGGAGTCTCTGTCGGGGGAGCAGTACTTC. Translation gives CASSPRESLSGEQYF.

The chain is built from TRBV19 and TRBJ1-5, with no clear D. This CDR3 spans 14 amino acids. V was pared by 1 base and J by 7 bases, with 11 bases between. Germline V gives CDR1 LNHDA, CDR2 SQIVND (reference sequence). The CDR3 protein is CASSIVRLKQPQHF. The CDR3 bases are TGTGCCAGTAGTATAGTTCGTTTAAAACAGCCCCAGCATTTT.

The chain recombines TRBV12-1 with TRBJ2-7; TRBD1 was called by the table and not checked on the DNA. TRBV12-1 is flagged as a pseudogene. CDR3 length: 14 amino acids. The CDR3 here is CASSSGLESYEQYF. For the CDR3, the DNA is TGTGCCAGCAGTTCAGGGCTGGAGTCCTACGAGCAGTACTTC.

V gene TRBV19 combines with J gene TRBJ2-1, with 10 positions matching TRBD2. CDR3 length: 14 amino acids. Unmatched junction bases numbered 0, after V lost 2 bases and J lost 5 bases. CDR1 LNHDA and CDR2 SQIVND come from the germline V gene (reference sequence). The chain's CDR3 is CASSILAGDNEQFF. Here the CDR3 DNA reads TGTGCCAGTAGTATACTAGCGGGAGACAATGAGCAGTTCTTC.

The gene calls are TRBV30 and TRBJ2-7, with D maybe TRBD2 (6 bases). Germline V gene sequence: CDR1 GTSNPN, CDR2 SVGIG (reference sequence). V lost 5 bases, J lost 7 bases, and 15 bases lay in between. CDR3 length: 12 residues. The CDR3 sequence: CAWRDSFMEQYF. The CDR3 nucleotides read TGTGCCTGGCGGGACTCTTTTATGGAGCAGTACTTC.

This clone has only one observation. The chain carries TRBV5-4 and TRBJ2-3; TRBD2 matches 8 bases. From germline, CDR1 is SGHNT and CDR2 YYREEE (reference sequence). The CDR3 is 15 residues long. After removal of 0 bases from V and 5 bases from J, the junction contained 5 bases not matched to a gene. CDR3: CASSLAGRALDTQYF. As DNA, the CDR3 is TGTGCCAGCAGCTTGGCCGGGAGGGCCTTAGATACGCAGTATTTT. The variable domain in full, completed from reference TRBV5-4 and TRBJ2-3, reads ETGVTQSPTHLIKTRGQQVTLRCSSQSGHNTVSWYQQALGQGPQFIFQYYREEENGRGNFPPRFSGLQFPNYSSELNVNALELDDSALYLCASSLAGRALDTQYFGPGTRLTVL.

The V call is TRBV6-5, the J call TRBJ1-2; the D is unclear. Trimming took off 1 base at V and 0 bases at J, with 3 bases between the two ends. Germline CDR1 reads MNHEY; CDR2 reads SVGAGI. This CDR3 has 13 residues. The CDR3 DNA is TGTGCCAGCAGTTACTTCACTAACTATGGCTACACCTTC. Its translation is CASSYFTNYGYTF.

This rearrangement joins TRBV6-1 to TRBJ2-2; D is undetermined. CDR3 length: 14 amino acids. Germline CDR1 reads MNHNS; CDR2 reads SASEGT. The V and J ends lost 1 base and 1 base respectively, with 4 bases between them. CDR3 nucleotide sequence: TGTGCCAGCAGTGAAGACTGGAACACCGGGGAGCTGTTTTTT. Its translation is CASSEDWNTGELFF.

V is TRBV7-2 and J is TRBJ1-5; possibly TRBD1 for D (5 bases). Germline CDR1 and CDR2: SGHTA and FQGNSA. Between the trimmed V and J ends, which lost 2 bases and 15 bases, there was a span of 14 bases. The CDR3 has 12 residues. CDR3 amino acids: CASSLLTAGPHF. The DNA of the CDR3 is TGTGCCAGCAGCTTACTGACAGCTGGTCCGCATTTT. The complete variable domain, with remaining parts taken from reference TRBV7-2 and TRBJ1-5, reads GAGVSQSPSNKVTEKGKDVELRCDPISGHTALYWYRQSLGQGLEFLIYFQGNSAPDKSGLPSDRFSAERTGGSVSTLTIQRTQQEDSAVYLCASSLLTAGPHFGDGTRLSIL.

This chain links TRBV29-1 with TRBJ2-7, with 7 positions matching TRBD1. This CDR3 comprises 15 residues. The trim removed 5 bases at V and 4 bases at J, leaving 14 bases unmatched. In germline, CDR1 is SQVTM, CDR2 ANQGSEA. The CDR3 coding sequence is TGCAGCGTTAAGATACAACCCGGGACAGCTTACGAGCAGTACTTC. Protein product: CSVKIQPGTAYEQYF.

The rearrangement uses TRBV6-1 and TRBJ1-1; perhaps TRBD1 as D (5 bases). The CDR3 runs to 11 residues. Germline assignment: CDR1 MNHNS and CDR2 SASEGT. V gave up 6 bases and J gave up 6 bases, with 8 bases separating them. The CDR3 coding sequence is TGTGCCAGCAGGGCAGGGCCTGAAGCTTTCTTT. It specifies CASRAGPEAFF.

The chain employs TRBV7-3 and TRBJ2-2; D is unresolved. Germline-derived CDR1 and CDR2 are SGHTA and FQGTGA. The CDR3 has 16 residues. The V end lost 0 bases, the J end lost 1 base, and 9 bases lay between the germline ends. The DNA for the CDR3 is TGTGCCAGCAGCTTAACGTTCCTAGGGAACACCGGGGAGCTGTTTTTT. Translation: CASSLTFLGNTGELFF.

CDR3 protein: CASSFAGQPQHF. The CDR3 DNA sequence: TGTGCCAGCAGCTTCGCCGGGCAGCCCCAGCATTTT. The chain uses TRBV5-4 and TRBJ1-5; D remains unclear. The V and J ends lost 2 bases and 7 bases respectively, with 7 bases between them. Germline CDR1 SGHNT, CDR2 YYREEE (reference sequence). The CDR3 runs to 12 residues. Combining the CDR3 with reference TRBV5-4 and TRBJ1-5 gives the whole variable domain ETGVTQSPTHLIKTRGQQVTLRCSSQSGHNTVSWYQQALGQGPQFIFQYYREEENGRGNFPPRFSGLQFPNYSSELNVNALELDDSALYLCASSFAGQPQHFGDGTRLSIL.

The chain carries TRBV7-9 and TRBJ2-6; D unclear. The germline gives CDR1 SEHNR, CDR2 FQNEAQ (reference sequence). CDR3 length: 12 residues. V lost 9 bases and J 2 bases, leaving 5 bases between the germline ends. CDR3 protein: CASTAGANVLTF. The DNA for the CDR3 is TGTGCCAGTACGGCTGGGGCCAACGTCCTGACTTTC.

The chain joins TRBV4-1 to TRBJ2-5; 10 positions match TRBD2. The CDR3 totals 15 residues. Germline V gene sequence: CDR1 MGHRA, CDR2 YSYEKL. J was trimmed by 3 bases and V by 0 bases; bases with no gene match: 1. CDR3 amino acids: CASSQDGTSEETQYF. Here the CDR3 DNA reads TGCGCCAGCAGCCAAGATGGGACTAGCGAAGAGACCCAGTACTTC.